What follows are 30 T cell receptor beta chains derived from one specimen sequenced in a study of control samples from healthy donors and cancer patients. The protocol was immunoSEQ multiplex PCR, while the TCRdb copy is restricted to in-frame clones and leaves out a portion. The sample lists tens of thousands of clones, 91% occurring once. The sample consisted of PBMCs. These receptor sequences come from a woman aged 40-49 years with head and neck cancer.

This clone was observed a handful of times. The chain employs TRBV27 and TRBJ2-1; no firm D call. CDR3 size: 15 residues. Germline CDR1 and CDR2: MNHEY and SMNVEV (reference sequence). V was trimmed by 5 bases and J by 0 bases, leaving 11 bases between them. CDR3 sequence: CASSPRRSSYNEQFF. CDR3 bases: TGTGCCAGCAGTCCCCGGCGAAGCTCCTACAATGAGCAGTTCTTC.

CDR3: CASSRAGTAKYEQYF. The CDR3 coding sequence is TGTGCCAGCAGCCGGGCCGGGACCGCTAAATACGAGCAGTACTTC. V gene TRBV14 combines with J gene TRBJ2-7; perhaps D is TRBD1 or TRBD2 (5 bases each). V dropped 4 bases and J dropped 4 bases, with 17 bases sitting between them. Per germline, CDR1 SGHDN and CDR2 FVKESK. The length of the CDR3 is 15 residues.

This clone was detected only once. V gene TRBV4-1 combines with J gene TRBJ2-1; 11 bases match TRBD2. Germline V lookup: CDR1 MGHRA, CDR2 YSYEKL. The CDR3 is made up of 16 amino acids. Losses at the gene ends were 4 bases for V and 6 bases for J; bases not matched to a gene: 8. CDR3 DNA sequence: TGCGCCAGCAGCCGGGACCTAGCGGGGGGCCTCAATGAGCAGTTCTTC. Protein: CASSRDLAGGLNEQFF.

The gene calls are TRBV19 and TRBJ2-1; D is unclear. V was pared by 6 bases and J by 0 bases, with 12 bases between. The CDR3 sequence is 15 residues long. Germline V gives CDR1 LNHDA, CDR2 SQIVND (reference sequence). The CDR3 reads CASSQKRSSYNEQFF. CDR3 coding DNA: TGTGCCAGTAGCCAAAAACGAAGCTCCTACAATGAGCAGTTCTTC.

This clone was seen a handful of times. The V call is TRBV5-1, the J call TRBJ1-2; TRBD1 is a possible D gene (6 bases). Trimming cost V 5 bases and J 2 bases, with 10 bases left between them. Germline CDR1 and CDR2: SGHRS and YFSETQ. This CDR3 is built from 13 residues. This CDR3 is CASSTTGNYGYTF. CDR3 bases: TGCGCCAGCAGTACGACAGGAAACTATGGCTACACCTTC.

The V call is TRBV12-5, the J call TRBJ1-1, with D unresolved. Germline values: CDR1 LGHNT, CDR2 FRNRAP. V dropped 5 bases and J dropped 0 bases, with 7 bases sitting between them. This CDR3 is 13 amino acids long. This CDR3 reads CASGATVNTEAFF. CDR3 sequence (DNA): TGTGCTAGTGGTGCGACGGTGAACACTGAAGCTTTCTTT.

This chain links TRBV19 with TRBJ1-5, with D uncertain. This CDR3 is built from 16 residues. V shed 5 bases and J shed 0 bases, with 14 bases lying between them. CDR1 LNHDA and CDR2 SQIVND come from the germline V gene (reference sequence). Here the CDR3 reads CASSGGFSYSNQPQHF. CDR3 DNA sequence: TGTGCCAGTAGTGGAGGGTTCTCTTATAGCAATCAGCCCCAGCATTTT.

The chain carries TRBV7-5 and TRBJ2-3. TRBV7-5 is recorded as a pseudogene. This CDR3 is 15 amino acids long. The CDR3 nucleotides are TGTGTCAGAAATCCGAAAGTGCTCCTGTGGGATACGCAGTATTTT. It yields the protein CVRNPKVLLWDTQYF.

This chain joins TRBV3-1 (or the pseudogene TRBV3-2) and TRBJ2-3; 7 bases line up with TRBD2. V was pared by 2 bases and J by 3 bases, with 5 bases of the junction left unmatched. The CDR3 is 15 residues long. Germline V gene data show CDR1 as LGHDT and CDR2 as YNNKEL (reference sequence). The DNA of the CDR3 is TGTGCCAGCAGCCAACCAGCGGGGCTTACAGATACGCAGTATTTT. It codes for CASSQPAGLTDTQYF.

The rearrangement links TRBV28 to TRBJ2-7, with D unclear. CDR3 length equals 11 residues. V was cut by 3 bases and J by 6 bases, with 6 bases left in between. The germline V gene encodes CDR1 MDHEN and CDR2 SYDVKM. The CDR3 bases are TGTGCCAGCAGTTTTCGATCCGAGCAGTACTTC. Protein product: CASSFRSEQYF.

V usage is TRBV5-1 and J usage is TRBJ1-2, with D perhaps matching TRBD1 (5 bases). The CDR3 sequence is 13 residues long. In germline, CDR1 is SGHRS, CDR2 YFSETQ. The V end was cut by 0 bases, the J end by 7 bases, with 10 bases between. The CDR3 reads CASSLETVSGYTF. The CDR3 bases are TGCGCCAGCAGCTTGGAGACAGTGTCTGGCTACACCTTC.

The CDR3 is CASSYEAGEGETQYF. CDR3 nucleotide sequence: TGTGCCAGCAGTTACGAGGCGGGAGAAGGGGAGACCCAGTACTTC. The genes are TRBV6-5 and TRBJ2-5, with 7 bases identical to TRBD2. This CDR3 is 15 amino acids long. The ends lost 2 bases at V and 5 bases at J; junction bases unmatched: 8. The germline CDR1 and CDR2 sequences are MNHEY and SVGAGI.

This clone was detected only once. V is TRBV3-1 (or the pseudogene TRBV3-2) and J is TRBJ1-1; D gene uncertain. The CDR3 is made up of 13 amino acids. In germline, CDR1 is LGHDT, CDR2 YNNKEL (reference sequence). The V and J ends lost 0 bases and 7 bases respectively, with 9 bases between them. The CDR3 sequence is CASSQDAVGEAFF. The CDR3 nucleotides read TGTGCCAGCAGCCAAGATGCAGTGGGTGAAGCTTTCTTT.

This chain joins TRBV11-2 and TRBJ2-3; the D is unclear. The CDR3 is made up of 12 amino acids. Germline V gives CDR1 SGHAT, CDR2 FQNNGV. V was shortened by 5 bases and J by 8 bases, with 11 bases between the two germline ends. CDR3: CASSPYVGTQYF. The CDR3 DNA reads as TGTGCCAGCAGCCCCTATGTCGGTACGCAGTATTTT. Filled out from reference TRBV11-2 and TRBJ2-3, the complete variable domain reads EAGVAQSPRYKIIEKRQSVAFWCNPISGHATLYWYQQILGQGPKLLIQFQNNGVVDDSQLPKDRFSAERLKGVDSTLKIQPAKLEDSAVYLCASSPYVGTQYFGPGTRLTVL.

V usage is TRBV20-1 and J usage is TRBJ2-5; 13 bases are a match to TRBD2. V lost 3 bases and J lost 5; bases outside the gene matches: 6. Germline V CDR1 and CDR2: DFQATT, SNEGSKA (reference sequence). The CDR3 loop spans 15 amino acids. The CDR3 DNA reads TGCAGTGCTAGTACTAGCGGGGGGGCCTGGGAGACCCAGTACTTC. The encoded protein is CSASTSGGAWETQYF.

The chain employs TRBV3-1 (or the pseudogene TRBV3-2) and TRBJ2-1, with 7 bases fitting TRBD2. V shed 5 bases and J 6 bases; nucleotides not matched to a gene: 13. This CDR3 is 16 amino acids long. From germline, CDR1 is LGHDT and CDR2 YNNKEL (reference sequence). CDR3 protein: CASSSHSGGPINEQFF. The CDR3 DNA reads TGTGCCAGCAGCAGCCACTCGGGAGGCCCCATCAATGAGCAGTTCTTC.

On this clone itself: One end of the junction varies from germline; a read error may be responsible. CDR3 sequence: CATSRDRGYEAQHF. CDR3 bases: TGTGCCACCAGCAGAGATCGAGGGTACGAGGCCCAGCACTTC. The chain joins TRBV15 to TRBJ2-5; D possibly corresponds to TRBD2 (5 bases). The CDR3 contains 14 residues. Germline CDR1 reads LNHNV; CDR2 reads YYDKDF (reference sequence). The full variable domain, completed using reference TRBV15 and TRBJ2-5, is DAMVIQNPRYQVTQFGKPVTLSCSQTLNHNVMYWYQQKSSQAPKLLFHYYDKDFNNEADTPDNFQSRRPNTSFCFLDIRSPGLGDTAMYLCATSRDRGYEAQHFGPGTRLLVL.

This chain joins TRBV10-2 and TRBJ1-3; 9 positions match TRBD1. Per the germline V gene, CDR1 is WSHSY and CDR2 is SAAADI. This CDR3 has 14 residues. V trimming: 6 bases; J trimming: 8 bases; junction bases outside the gene matches: 8. The CDR3 DNA reads TGCGCCAGCAGCTGGACAGGGGAAGGGGACACCATATATTTT. Protein: CASSWTGEGDTIYF.

V and J are TRBV30 and TRBJ2-4; 9 bases line up with TRBD2. Germline loops: CDR1 GTSNPN, CDR2 SVGIG (reference sequence). Trimming removed 0 bases from V and 4 bases from J; junction bases left unmatched: 13. This CDR3 region has 18 residues. The CDR3 bases are TGTGCCTGGAGTGTACTGGCTGGCGGGGGGGCCCTTAAAAACATTCAGTACTTC. Its protein is CAWSVLAGGGALKNIQYF.

The chain's CDR3 is CASSLVIGEEQYF. In DNA, the CDR3 is TGCGCCAGCAGCTTGGTGATTGGTGAGGAGCAGTACTTC. The rearrangement links TRBV5-1 to TRBJ2-7; D remains unclear. V was cut by 0 bases and J by 7 bases, with 11 bases left in between. The CDR3 extends over 13 amino acids. The germline CDR1 and CDR2 sequences are SGHRS and YFSETQ.

This sequence joins TRBV7-9 and TRBJ2-1; TRBD2 matches at 7 bases. V shed 1 base and J 8 bases; nucleotides not matched to a gene: 11. Looked up from germline, CDR1 is SEHNR and CDR2 is FQNEAQ (reference sequence). The length of the CDR3 is 16 residues. The DNA for the CDR3 is TGTGCCAGCAGCTTAGGGGCAAGCGGGACGACTGATGAGCAGTTCTTC. Residues: CASSLGASGTTDEQFF. The full variable domain, completed using reference TRBV7-9 and TRBJ2-1, is DTGVSQNPRHKITKRGQNVTFRCDPISEHNRLYWYRQTLGQGPEFLTYFQNEAQLEKSRLLSDRFSAERPKGSFSTLEIQRTEQGDSAMYLCASSLGASGTTDEQFFGPGTRLTVL.

J is TRBJ2-1 and V is TRBV6-5, with D maybe TRBD2 (5 bases). Germline CDR1 and CDR2: MNHEY and SVGAGI. CDR3 length: 14 amino acids. Trimming left V 5 bases short and J 7 bases short, with 15 bases between. CDR3 DNA sequence: TGTGCCAGCAGTCTCCGAGGGTCGAGGAATGAGCAGTTCTTC. It codes for CASSLRGSRNEQFF.

The rearrangement joins TRBV27 to TRBJ2-7, with D possibly TRBD1 on 5 matching bases. The V end lost 3 bases, the J end lost 6 bases, and 15 bases lay between the germline ends. CDR3 length: 14 residues. Per the germline V gene, CDR1 is MNHEY and CDR2 is SMNVEV (reference sequence). The chain's CDR3 is CASSLGPGLGEQYF. In DNA, the CDR3 is TGTGCCAGCAGTTTGGGCCCAGGGCTAGGCGAGCAGTACTTC.

V and J are TRBV7-9 and TRBJ1-2; D is perhaps TRBD1 (5 bases). In germline, CDR1 is SEHNR, CDR2 FQNEAQ (reference sequence). Trimming took 5 bases from V and 12 from J, leaving 16 bases between them. The CDR3 length is 12 residues. The CDR3 region is CASSPVAAGHTF. The CDR3 nucleotides are TGTGCCAGCAGCCCAGTGGCCGCGGGGCACACCTTC.

The V gene is TRBV14, the J gene TRBJ2-7; D is perhaps TRBD2 (5 bases). The CDR3 covers 14 residues. CDR1 SGHDN and CDR2 FVKESK come from the germline V gene. V dropped 1 base and J dropped 1 base, with 8 bases sitting between them. The CDR3 DNA reads TGTGCCAGCAGCCAAGGGACTGGGTCCTACGAGCAGTACTTC. Translating gives CASSQGTGSYEQYF.

The chain combines TRBV9 with TRBJ2-3; D may match TRBD1 or TRBD2 (5 bases each). Germline CDR1 is SGDLS and CDR2 is YYNGEE. V was clipped by 0 bases and J by 2 bases, with 7 bases between them. CDR3 length: 14 residues. The CDR3 DNA is TGTGCCAGCAGCGTAGGGGACCACACAGATACGCAGTATTTT. Translation gives CASSVGDHTDTQYF.

V and J are TRBV5-1 and TRBJ2-1; 10 bases map to TRBD1. The junction had 6 bases not matched to a gene; V was cut back by 0 bases and J by 9 bases. There are 15 residues in the CDR3. CDR1 is SGHRS and CDR2 is YFSETQ in the germline V gene. Here the CDR3 reads CASSLVGQGSGEQFF. CDR3 nucleotide sequence: TGCGCCAGCAGCTTGGTGGGACAGGGGAGTGGTGAGCAGTTCTTC.

V usage is TRBV5-1 and J usage is TRBJ1-1; tentative D call: TRBD1 (5 bases). Per the germline V gene, CDR1 is SGHRS and CDR2 is YFSETQ. There are 13 residues in the CDR3. The V gene lost 0 bases and the J gene lost 4 bases, with 7 bases spanning the gap. CDR3 in DNA: TGCGCCAGCAGCTTGGCGGGACCCACTGAAGCTTTCTTT. Its protein is CASSLAGPTEAFF.

V usage is TRBV5-8 and J usage is TRBJ2-7, with 7 bases lining up with TRBD1. Trimming at V came to 5 bases and at J to 3 bases, leaving 5 bases not matched to a gene. Germline V gene data show CDR1 as SGHTS and CDR2 as YDEGEE. The CDR3 loop spans 13 amino acids. CDR3 sequence reads: CASSDRDGYEQYF. The CDR3 nucleotides read TGTGCCAGCAGTGACAGGGACGGCTACGAGCAGTACTTC.

This chain connects TRBV27 to TRBJ1-4, with TRBD1 identical over 9 bases. Germline loops: CDR1 MNHEY, CDR2 SMNVEV (reference sequence). Germline trimming cut 6 bases from V and 11 bases from J; bases unmatched to any gene: 10. This CDR3 contains 14 residues. The CDR3 protein is CASSRGTGLGKLFF. The CDR3 bases are TGTGCCAGCAGCCGTGGGACAGGGTTGGGGAAACTGTTTTTT.